One T cell receptor (beta chain) is described in this entry. The record originates from a study of T cells expressing NK-cell markers. TCRdb reprocessed the 5' RACE reads and keeps a single row for each CDR3 protein, giving no DNA. Seen in this sample are approximately 150,000 distinct CDR3 sequences; the ten most common clones hold around 12%. The CDR3 spans 14 residues. Germline values: CDR1 SEHNR, CDR2 FQNEAQ (reference sequence). This clonotype was obtained from a young man in good health. The sequenced sample consisted of blood T cells: a sorted CD56 or NKG2C T cell subset, CD4+ or CD8+ T cells, or bulk PBMC T cells (not recorded which). This chain uses TRBV7-9 with TRBJ2-2. Here the CDR3 reads CASSISMDTGELFF.